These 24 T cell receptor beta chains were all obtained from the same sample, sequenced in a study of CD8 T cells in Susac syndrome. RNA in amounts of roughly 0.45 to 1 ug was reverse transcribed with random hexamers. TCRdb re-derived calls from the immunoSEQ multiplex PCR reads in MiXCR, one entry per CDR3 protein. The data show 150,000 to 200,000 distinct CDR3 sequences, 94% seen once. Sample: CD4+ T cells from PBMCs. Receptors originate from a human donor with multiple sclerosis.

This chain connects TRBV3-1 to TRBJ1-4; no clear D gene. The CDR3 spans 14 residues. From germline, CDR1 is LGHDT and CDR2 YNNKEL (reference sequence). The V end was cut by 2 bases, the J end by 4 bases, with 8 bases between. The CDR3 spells CASSQYQSNEKLFF. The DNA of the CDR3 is TGTGCCAGCAGCCAATACCAGAGTAATGAAAAACTGTTTTTT. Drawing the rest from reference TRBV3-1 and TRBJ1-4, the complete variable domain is DTAVSQTPKYLVTQMGNDKSIKCEQNLGHDTMYWYKQDSKKFLKIMFSYNNKELIINETVPNRFSPKSPDKAHLNLHINSLELGDSAVYFCASSQYQSNEKLFFGSGTQLSVL.

The CDR3, as DNA: TGTGCCAGCACCAAGGACAGTAACACCGGGGAGCTGTTTTTT. It translates to CASTKDSNTGELFF. This chain connects TRBV5-4 to TRBJ2-2, with D perhaps matching TRBD1 (6 bases). V was pared by 6 bases and J by 2 bases, with 11 bases between. CDR1 is SGHNT, CDR2 YYREEE, per germline (reference sequence). The CDR3 is made up of 14 amino acids. Using reference TRBV5-4 and TRBJ2-2 for the parts outside the CDR3, the full variable domain is ETGVTQSPTHLIKTRGQQVTLRCSSQSGHNTVSWYQQALGQGPQFIFQYYREEENGRGNFPPRFSGLQFPNYSSELNVNALELDDSALYLCASTKDSNTGELFFGEGSRLTVL.

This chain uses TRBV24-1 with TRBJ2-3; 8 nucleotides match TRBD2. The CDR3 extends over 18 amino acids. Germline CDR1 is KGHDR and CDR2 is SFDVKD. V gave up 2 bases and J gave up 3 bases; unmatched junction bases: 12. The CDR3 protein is CATSDSTGGAGGTDTQYF. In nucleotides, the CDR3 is TGTGCCACCAGTGATTCCACGGGAGGGGCGGGAGGAACAGATACGCAGTATTTT.

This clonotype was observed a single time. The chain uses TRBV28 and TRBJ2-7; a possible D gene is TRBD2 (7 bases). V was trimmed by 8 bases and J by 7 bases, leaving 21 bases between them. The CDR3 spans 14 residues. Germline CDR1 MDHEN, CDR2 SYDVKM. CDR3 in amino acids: CASQGGGQSGEQYF. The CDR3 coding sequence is TGTGCCAGCCAGGGAGGGGGGCAATCGGGAGAGCAGTACTTC.

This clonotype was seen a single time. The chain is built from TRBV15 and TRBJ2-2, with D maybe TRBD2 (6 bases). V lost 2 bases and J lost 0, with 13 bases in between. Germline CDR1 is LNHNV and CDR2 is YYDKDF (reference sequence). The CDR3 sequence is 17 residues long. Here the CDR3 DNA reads TGTGCCACCAGCAGAAAGGCCGGGGGATCGAACACCGGGGAGCTGTTTTTT. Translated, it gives CATSRKAGGSNTGELFF.

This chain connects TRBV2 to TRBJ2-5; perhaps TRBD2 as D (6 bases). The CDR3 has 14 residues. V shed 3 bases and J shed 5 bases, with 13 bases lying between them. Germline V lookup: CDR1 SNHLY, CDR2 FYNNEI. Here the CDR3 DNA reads TGTGCCAGCAGTGATCCGGGAGCTTGGGAGACCCAGTACTTC. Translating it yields CASSDPGAWETQYF.

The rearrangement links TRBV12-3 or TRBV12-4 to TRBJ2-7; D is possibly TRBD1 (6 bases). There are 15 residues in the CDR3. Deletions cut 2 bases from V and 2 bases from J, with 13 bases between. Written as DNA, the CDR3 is TGTGCCAGCAGTTTACGGTCAGGGGCAGCCTACGAGCAGTACTTC. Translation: CASSLRSGAAYEQYF.

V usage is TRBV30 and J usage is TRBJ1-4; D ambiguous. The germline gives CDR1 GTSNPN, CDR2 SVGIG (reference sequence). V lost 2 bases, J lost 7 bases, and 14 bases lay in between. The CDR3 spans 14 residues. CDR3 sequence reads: CAWSRGPLGEKLFF. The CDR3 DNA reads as TGTGCCTGGAGTCGAGGCCCTTTGGGTGAAAAACTGTTTTTT.

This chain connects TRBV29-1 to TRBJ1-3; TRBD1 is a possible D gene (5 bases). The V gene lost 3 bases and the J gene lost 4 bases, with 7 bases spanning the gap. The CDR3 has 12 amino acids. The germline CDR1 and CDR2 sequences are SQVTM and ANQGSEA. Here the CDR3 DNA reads TGCAGCGTTGAGGCAGGGGGAAACACCATATATTTT. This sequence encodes CSVEAGGNTIYF.

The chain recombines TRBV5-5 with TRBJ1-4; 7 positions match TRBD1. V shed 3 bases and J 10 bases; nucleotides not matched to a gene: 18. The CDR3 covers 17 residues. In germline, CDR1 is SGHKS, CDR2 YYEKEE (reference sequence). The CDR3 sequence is CASSSPILEGGRRKLFF. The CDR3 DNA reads TGTGCCAGCAGCTCCCCCATCCTAGAAGGGGGCCGGAGAAAACTGTTTTTT.

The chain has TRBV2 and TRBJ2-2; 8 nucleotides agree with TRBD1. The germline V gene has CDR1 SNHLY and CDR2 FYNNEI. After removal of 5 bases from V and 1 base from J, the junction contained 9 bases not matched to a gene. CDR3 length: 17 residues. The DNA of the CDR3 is TGTGCCAGCAGTTTCATTTCGGACAGGGAGAACACCGGGGAGCTGTTTTTT. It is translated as CASSFISDRENTGELFF.

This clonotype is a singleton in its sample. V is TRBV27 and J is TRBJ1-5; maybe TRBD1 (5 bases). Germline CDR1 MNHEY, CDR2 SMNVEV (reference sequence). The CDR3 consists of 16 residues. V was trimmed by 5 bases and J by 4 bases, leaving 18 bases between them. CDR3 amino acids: CASSPLVGGYNQPQHF. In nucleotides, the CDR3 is TGTGCCAGCAGTCCGCTGGTGGGGGGTTATAATCAGCCCCAGCATTTT.

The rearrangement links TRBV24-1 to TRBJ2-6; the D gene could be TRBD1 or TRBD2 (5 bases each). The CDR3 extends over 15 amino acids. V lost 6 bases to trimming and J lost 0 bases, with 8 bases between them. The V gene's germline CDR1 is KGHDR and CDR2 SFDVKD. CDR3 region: CATSRGGSGANVLTF. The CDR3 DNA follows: TGTGCCACCAGTCGGGGCGGCTCTGGGGCCAACGTCCTGACTTTC.

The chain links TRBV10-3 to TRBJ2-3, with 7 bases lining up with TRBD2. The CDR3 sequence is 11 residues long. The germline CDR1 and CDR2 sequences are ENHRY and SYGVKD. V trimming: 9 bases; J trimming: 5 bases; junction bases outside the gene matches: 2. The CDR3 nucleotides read TGTGCCATTTCTAGCGGAGATACGCAGTATTTT. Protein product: CAISSGDTQYF.

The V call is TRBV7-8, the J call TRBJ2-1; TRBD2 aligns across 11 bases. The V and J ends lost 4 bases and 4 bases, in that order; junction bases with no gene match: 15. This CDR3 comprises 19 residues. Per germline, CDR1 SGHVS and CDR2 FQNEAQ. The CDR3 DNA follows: TGTGCCAGCAGCTATTTAGCGGGAGGGCTTGATTTCTCTTACAATGAGCAGTTCTTC. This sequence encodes CASSYLAGGLDFSYNEQFF.

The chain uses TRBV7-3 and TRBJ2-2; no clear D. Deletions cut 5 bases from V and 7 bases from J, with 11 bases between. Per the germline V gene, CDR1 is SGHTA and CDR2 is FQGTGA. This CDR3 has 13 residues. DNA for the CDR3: TGTGCCAGCAGCCCCCTCCCAGGCGGGGAGCTGTTTTTT. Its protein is CASSPLPGGELFF.

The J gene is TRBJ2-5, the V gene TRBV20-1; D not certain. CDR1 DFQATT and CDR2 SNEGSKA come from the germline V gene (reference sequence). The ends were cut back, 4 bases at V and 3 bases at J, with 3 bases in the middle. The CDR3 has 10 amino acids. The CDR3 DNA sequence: TGCAGTGCTACTGAAGAGACCCAGTACTTC. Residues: CSATEETQYF.

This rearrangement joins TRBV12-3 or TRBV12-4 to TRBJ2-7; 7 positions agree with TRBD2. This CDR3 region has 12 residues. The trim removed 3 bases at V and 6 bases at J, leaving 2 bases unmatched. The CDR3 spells CASSFPSGEQYF. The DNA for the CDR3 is TGTGCCAGCAGTTTTCCTAGCGGCGAGCAGTACTTC.

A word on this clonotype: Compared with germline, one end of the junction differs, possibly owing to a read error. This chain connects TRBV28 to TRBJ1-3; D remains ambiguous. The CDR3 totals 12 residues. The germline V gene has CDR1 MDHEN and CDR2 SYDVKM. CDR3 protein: CASSPPGNTTYF. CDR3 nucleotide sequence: TGTGCCAGCAGCCCCCCCGGAAACACCACATATTTT.

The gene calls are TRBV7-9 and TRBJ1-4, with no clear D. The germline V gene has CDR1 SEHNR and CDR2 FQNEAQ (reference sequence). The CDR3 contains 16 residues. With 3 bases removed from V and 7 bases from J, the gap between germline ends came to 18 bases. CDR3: CASSFSLEADGEKLFF. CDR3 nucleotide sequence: TGTGCCAGCAGCTTTAGCCTTGAGGCAGACGGTGAAAAACTGTTTTTT.

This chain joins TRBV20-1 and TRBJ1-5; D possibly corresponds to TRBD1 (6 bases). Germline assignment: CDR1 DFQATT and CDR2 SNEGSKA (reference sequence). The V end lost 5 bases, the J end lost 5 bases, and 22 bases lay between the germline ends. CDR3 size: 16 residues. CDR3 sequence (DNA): TGCAGTGCTGTCGGGGGGACAAATCATTTTTATCAGCCCCAGCATTTT. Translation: CSAVGGTNHFYQPQHF.

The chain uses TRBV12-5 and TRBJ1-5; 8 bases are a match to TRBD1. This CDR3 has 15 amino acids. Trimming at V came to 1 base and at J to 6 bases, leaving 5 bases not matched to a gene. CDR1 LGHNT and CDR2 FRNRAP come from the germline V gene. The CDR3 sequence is CASGLDRGAPQPQHF. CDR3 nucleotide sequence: TGTGCTAGTGGTTTGGACAGGGGGGCTCCTCAGCCCCAGCATTTT.

CDR3 amino acids: CASSQDGIRGKDYGYTF. The CDR3 DNA reads as TGCGCCAGCAGCCAAGATGGCATTCGGGGGAAGGACTATGGCTACACCTTC. The chain couples TRBV4-3 to TRBJ1-2; a possible D gene is TRBD1 (5 bases). Germline V gene sequence: CDR1 LGHNA, CDR2 YSLEER. The CDR3 totals 17 residues. Trimming cost V 0 bases and J 3 bases, with 17 bases left between them.

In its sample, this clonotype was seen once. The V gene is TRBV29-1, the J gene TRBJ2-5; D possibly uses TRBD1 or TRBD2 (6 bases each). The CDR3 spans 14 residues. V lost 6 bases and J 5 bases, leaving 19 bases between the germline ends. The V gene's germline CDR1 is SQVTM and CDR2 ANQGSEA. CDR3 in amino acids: CSVWDTGGSETQYF. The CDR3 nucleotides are TGCAGCGTCTGGGACACCGGGGGTAGTGAGACCCAGTACTTC.